This TCR beta chain was observed in a study of vaccination and CD4 T cells after COVID-19. Study in general: Convalescent donors totaled six males and four females, including two who were Hispanic. Samples were taken after vaccination, a median of about 73 days after dose two, with a range of 14 to 241. Overall study results and limits: Convalescent patients' median share of reactive clones seen only post-vaccination was approximately 85%.

Cultured CD4+ T-cell DNA underwent Oncomine TCR Beta short-read sequencing. TCRdb analysed the PCR reads with MiXCR anew, one entry per CDR3 protein. This sample carries 15,000 to 17,000 distinct CDR3 sequences, roughly 43% of them seen once, and the ten largest clones take roughly 5.3%. V was trimmed by 3 bases and J by 3 bases, leaving 13 bases between them. The CDR3 is made up of 15 amino acids. The germline CDR1 and CDR2 sequences are KGHSH and LQKENI. On this clonotype itself: Its antigen is as yet unknown.

Treatment of the sample: roughly 11-day PBMC culture with coronavirus spike peptide pools or control peptides (ViraFEST assay). This sequence originates from a human donor who had recovered from COVID-19. The gene calls are TRBV18 and TRBJ2-3; D remains unclear. The sequenced sample was CD4+ T cells from blood, cultured in vitro, obtained before SARS-CoV-2 vaccination. The DNA of the CDR3 is TGTGCCAGCTCACCGGATCTTACAATTACAGATACGCAGTATTTT. Residues: CASSPDLTITDTQYF.